This T cell receptor beta chain comes out of a study of human T cells and chemical hapten exposure. Noted time point: healthy volunteer bleed at 2 weeks. The study extracted total RNA from unfractionated whole blood. In its sample, this clonotype was seen many times. Germline assignment: CDR1 SGHTA and CDR2 FQGNSA. The CDR3 extends over 16 amino acids. With 4 bases removed from V and 4 bases from J, the gap between germline ends came to 17 bases. A single record per CDR3 protein comes from TCRdb applying MiXCR to the RACE reads. The data contain about 45,000 distinct CDR3 sequences, roughly 4.5% of them singletons.

This sequence was found in a human donor in good health. Some clones in this sample may be carry-over from other donors' samples. The gene calls are TRBV7-2 and TRBJ2-1; the D gene could be TRBD1 or TRBD2 (5 bases each). Input material: whole blood. The CDR3 is CASSSPGTASYNEQFF. The CDR3 DNA reads TGTGCCAGCAGCTCCCCCGGGACGGCAAGTTACAATGAGCAGTTCTTC. Full variable domain (rest looked up from reference TRBV7-2 and TRBJ2-1): GAGVSQSPSNKVTEKGKDVELRCDPISGHTALYWYRQSLGQGLEFLIYFQGNSAPDKSGLPSDRFSAERTGGSVSTLTIQRTQQEDSAVYLCASSSPGTASYNEQFFGPGTRLTVL.